Detailed here is one T cell receptor beta chain. In the authors' methods: Reference gene primers were amplified, and this amplification served to estimate nucleated cell counts. TCRdb's copy holds only in-frame clones and misses some; the assay was immunoSEQ multiplex PCR. D and trimming were read from the DNA, whereas the V and J calls and clone size are those reported in that table. Of around 200,000 clones listed, about three quarters are singletons. This record comes from a study of blood T cell repertoires in COVID-19. The CDR3 covers 19 residues. J gave up 4 bases and V 4 bases, and 13 bases lay outside the gene matches. Looked up from germline, CDR1 is SGHRS and CDR2 is YFSETQ.

Input material: peripheral blood. The chain combines TRBV5-1 with TRBJ2-5; 16 nucleotides line up with TRBD2. This sequence was found in a woman aged 80 or older with active or convalescent COVID-19. CDR3 sequence: CASSPAGTSGGGWGETQYF. Written as DNA, the CDR3 is TGCGCCAGCAGCCCAGCCGGGACTAGCGGGGGGGGCTGGGGAGAGACCCAGTACTTC.